In this sample, the clone carrying this TCR beta chain turned up a few times. PCR was performed using 60 Vbeta and 13 Jbeta primers. Only in-frame clones appear in the TCRdb table, and some are missing; sequencing was by immunoSEQ multiplex PCR. The table has about 130,000 clones, about 72% seen once. The entry originates in a study of cytomegalovirus exposure and HLA in healthy donors. The specimen was PBMCs. The TCR comes from a man under 40 in good health and CMV-seropositive.

The CDR3 is CASRGLFTEAFF. CDR3 DNA: TGTGCCAGCAGGGGGCTTTTCACTGAAGCTTTCTTT. The chain couples TRBV6-5 to TRBJ1-1; possibly TRBD1 for D (5 bases). The V gene lost 6 bases and the J gene lost 4 bases, with 9 bases spanning the gap. Germline V gives CDR1 MNHEY, CDR2 SVGAGI. CDR3 length: 12 amino acids.